Listed below are T cell receptor beta chains from one sample, sequenced in a study of blood T cell repertoires in COVID-19. Only in-frame clones appear in the TCRdb table, and some are missing; sequencing was by immunoSEQ multiplex PCR. In the table there are about 140,000 clones, 88% of which are singletons. The sequencing sample was made of peripheral blood. All receptors derive from a woman aged 55-70 years with acute or convalescent COVID-19. Each CDR3 is given with its conserved first and last residue. Each record gives: V gene, clone size, D gene, J gene, CDR3 protein, CDR3 DNA. A D gene is named only where the DNA matches it firmly. Not all rows give a size; the values are once, few, many and, for expanded clones, a class.

TRBV6-5	NA	TRBD1	TRBJ1-1	CASSYSQGVLDTEAFF	TGTGCCAGCAGTTACTCCCAGGGGGTATTGGACACTGAAGCTTTCTTT
TRBV7-2	NA	TRBD1	TRBJ2-1	CASGRTGGFGEQFF	TGTGCCAGCGGGAGGACAGGGGGCTTCGGTGAGCAGTTCTTC
TRBV11-2	NA	TRBD1	TRBJ1-2	CASTQSGGAGYTF	TGTGCCAGCACCCAATCAGGGGGCGCTGGCTACACCTTC
TRBV28	NA	TRBD1	TRBJ1-5	CASGTGQGVFRQPQHF	TGTGCCAGCGGAACTGGACAGGGGGTGTTTCGCCAGCCCCAGCATTTT
TRBV9	NA	TRBD2	TRBJ2-5	CASSVEIGGGSQETQYF	TGTGCCAGCAGCGTAGAAATTGGCGGGGGAAGCCAAGAGACCCAGTACTTC
TRBV7-9	NA	NA	TRBJ2-3	CASSPRGRSGTDTQYF	TGTGCCAGCAGCCCCCGGGGGAGGAGTGGCACAGATACGCAGTATTTT
TRBV10-3	NA	TRBD1	TRBJ1-6	CAIRTDRDNSPLHF	TGTGCCATCAGGACGGACAGGGATAATTCACCCCTCCACTTT
TRBV12-3/TRBV12-4	NA	NA	TRBJ2-3	CASSLLSDTQYF	TGTGCCAGCAGTTTACTTAGCGATACGCAGTATTTT
TRBV7-2	NA	TRBD1	TRBJ1-5	CASSSQGGQPQHF	TGTGCCAGCAGCTCGCAGGGGGGACAGCCCCAGCATTTT
TRBV3-1/TRBV3-2	once	NA	TRBJ1-3	CASSRRGGTGNTIYF	TGTGCCAGCAGCCGCCGAGGAGGGACTGGAAACACCATATATTTT
TRBV19	NA	NA	TRBJ1-6	CASSIQGRHSPLHF	TGTGCCAGTAGTATTCAGGGCCGCCATTCACCCCTCCACTTT
TRBV29-1	few	NA	TRBJ1-2	CSVEGLRIYGYTF	TGCAGCGTTGAAGGATTGAGGATCTATGGCTACACCTTC
TRBV11-2	once	TRBD2	TRBJ2-7	CATAWEGVHEQYF	TGTGCCACCGCGTGGGAGGGCGTCCACGAGCAGTACTTC
TRBV7-9	NA	NA	TRBJ2-3	CASSVTPGMEYF	TGTGCCAGCAGCGTGACTCCGGGGATGGAGTATTTT
TRBV5-1	NA	NA	TRBJ1-4	CASSSNRATNEKLFF	TGCGCCAGCAGCTCAAACCGGGCAACTAATGAAAAACTGTTTTTT
TRBV21-1	NA	NA	TRBJ1-2	CASSMCDRRGSNYGYTF	TGTGCCAGCAGCATGTGCGACCGCAGGGGTTCTAACTATGGCTACACCTTC
TRBV19	NA	TRBD1	TRBJ1-1	CASSSAGTGGRGNTEAFF	TGTGCCAGTAGTTCCGCCGGGACAGGGGGGCGGGGGAACACTGAAGCTTTCTTT
TRBV19	NA	TRBD1	TRBJ2-2	CASSTGTGGTGELFF	TGTGCCAGTAGCACCGGGACAGGGGGAACCGGGGAGCTGTTTTTT
TRBV7-3	NA	TRBD2	TRBJ2-3	CASSSTNLAGVDTQYF	TGTGCCAGCAGCTCGACCAACTTAGCGGGGGTAGATACGCAGTATTTT
TRBV4-1	NA	NA	TRBJ2-1	CASSQGGARGFYNEQFF	TGCGCCAGCAGCCAAGGAGGGGCCCGGGGGTTTTACAATGAGCAGTTCTTC
TRBV25-1	NA	NA	TRBJ1-1	CASTGGQLESEAFF	TGTGCCAGCACCGGTGGACAGCTTGAAAGTGAAGCTTTCTTT
TRBV28	NA	TRBD1	TRBJ2-7	CASRTGTGTYEQYF	TGTGCCAGCAGGACCGGGACAGGGACTTACGAGCAGTACTTC
TRBV19	NA	NA	TRBJ2-3	CASSIGGGTDTQYF	TGTGCCAGTAGTATCGGCGGGGGCACAGATACGCAGTATTTT
TRBV19	NA	TRBD1	TRBJ2-4	CASSIGTGGRAKNIQYF	TGTGCCAGTAGTATAGGGACAGGGGGCCGAGCCAAAAACATTCAGTACTTC
TRBV4-2	NA	NA	TRBJ2-1	CASSQYDWTYNEQFF	TGTGCCAGCAGCCAGTACGACTGGACCTACAATGAGCAGTTCTTC
TRBV2	NA	NA	TRBJ1-3	CASSGTQAGGSGNTIYF	TGTGCCAGCAGTGGAACACAGGCCGGGGGCTCTGGAAACACCATATATTTT
TRBV18	once	NA	TRBJ1-1	CASSPSGEPPGDTEAFF	TGTGCCAGCTCCCCCTCCGGGGAACCCCCAGGGGACACTGAAGCTTTCTTT
TRBV7-2	NA	NA	TRBJ1-1	CASSSGQATEAFF	TGTGCCAGCAGCTCTGGACAAGCAACTGAAGCTTTCTTT
TRBV12-3/TRBV12-4	NA	NA	TRBJ1-1	CASTPRGGTEAFF	TGTGCCAGCACACCCCGGGGGGGCACTGAAGCTTTCTTT
TRBV6-5	NA	NA	TRBJ1-2	CASSPDSEAYSRF	TGTGCCAGCAGTCCCGATTCTGAGGCTTACTCTCGCTTC
TRBV6-6	NA	TRBD1	TRBJ1-2	CASSYSGTGDYGYTF	TGTGCCAGCAGTTACTCCGGGACAGGAGACTATGGCTACACCTTC
TRBV24-1	NA	TRBD1	TRBJ2-3	CATSARRTGGTDTQYF	TGTGCCACCAGTGCCCGCAGGACAGGGGGCACAGATACGCAGTATTTT
TRBV4-3	NA	TRBD2	TRBJ2-1	CASSQETSGGAKEQFF	TGCGCCAGCAGCCAAGAAACTAGCGGGGGGGCCAAGGAGCAGTTCTTC
TRBV9	NA	NA	TRBJ2-7	CASSVDGGLLPYEQYF	TGTGCCAGCAGCGTAGATGGAGGGCTCCTTCCCTACGAGCAGTACTTC
TRBV18	NA	TRBD1	TRBJ1-1	CASSPRQGFMNTEAFF	TGTGCCAGCTCACCGCGACAGGGTTTCATGAACACTGAAGCTTTCTTT
TRBV3-1/TRBV3-2	NA	TRBD1	TRBJ1-5	CASSQGRQGNQPQHF	TGTGCCAGCAGCCAAGGCCGACAGGGAAATCAGCCCCAGCATTTT
TRBV11-2	NA	NA	TRBJ1-5	CASSLDRANQPQHF	TGTGCCAGCAGCTTAGACAGGGCCAATCAGCCCCAGCATTTT
TRBV27	NA	TRBD1	TRBJ1-1	CASSPLTGVREAFF	TGTGCCAGCAGTCCCTTAACAGGGGTTCGCGAAGCTTTCTTT
TRBV27	NA	TRBD2	TRBJ2-1	CASTVVRGGGPYNEQFF	TGTGCCAGCACCGTAGTGCGGGGCGGGGGTCCCTACAATGAGCAGTTCTTC
TRBV4-3	NA	NA	TRBJ1-2	CASSQGHREHYGYTF	TGCGCCAGCAGCCAAGGTCACAGGGAACACTATGGCTACACCTTC
TRBV20-1	NA	TRBD1	TRBJ2-7	CSASYRGLEQYF	TGCAGTGCTAGTTACAGGGGGCTCGAGCAGTACTTC
TRBV30	NA	NA	TRBJ1-6	CAILEHRGGSSYNSPLHF	TGTGCTATCTTAGAGCACAGAGGCGGGAGCTCCTATAATTCACCCCTCCACTTT
TRBV19	NA	TRBD1	TRBJ1-5	CAARTTGNNQPQHF	TGTGCGGCAAGGACGACAGGGAACAATCAGCCCCAGCATTTT
TRBV7-2	NA	NA	TRBJ2-7	CASSLGVSPSSYEQYF	TGTGCCAGCAGCTTAGGAGTTTCCCCAAGCTCCTACGAGCAGTACTTC
TRBV7-3	NA	NA	TRBJ2-2	CASSSRAAANTGELFF	TGTGCCAGCAGCTCTAGAGCGGCTGCGAACACCGGGGAGCTGTTTTTT
TRBV27	few	NA	TRBJ1-6	CASSPPGGSPLHF	TGTGCCAGCAGTCCCCCTGGGGGCTCACCCCTCCACTTT
TRBV12-3/TRBV12-4	NA	NA	TRBJ2-1	CASSLEFANRFF	TGTGCCAGCAGTTTAGAGTTCGCGAATCGGTTCTTC
TRBV7-2	NA	NA	TRBJ2-4	CASSPAEVQYF	TGTGCCAGCAGCCCAGCAGAGGTTCAGTACTTC
TRBV7-2	NA	TRBD1	TRBJ2-1	CASSLSGTGVYNEQFF	TGTGCCAGCAGCTTATCCGGGACAGGGGTATACAATGAGCAGTTCTTC
TRBV6-1	NA	TRBD1	TRBJ1-2	CASSEAYRDREDGYTF	TGTGCCAGCAGTGAAGCTTATCGGGACAGGGAAGATGGCTACACCTTC
TRBV6-6	few	TRBD1	TRBJ2-1	CASSPRGTGANEQFF	TGTGCCAGCAGTCCGCGGGGGACAGGGGCGAATGAGCAGTTCTTC
TRBV19	NA	NA	TRBJ1-2	CASQGSRDGYTF	TGTGCCAGCCAGGGTTCTAGGGATGGCTACACCTTC